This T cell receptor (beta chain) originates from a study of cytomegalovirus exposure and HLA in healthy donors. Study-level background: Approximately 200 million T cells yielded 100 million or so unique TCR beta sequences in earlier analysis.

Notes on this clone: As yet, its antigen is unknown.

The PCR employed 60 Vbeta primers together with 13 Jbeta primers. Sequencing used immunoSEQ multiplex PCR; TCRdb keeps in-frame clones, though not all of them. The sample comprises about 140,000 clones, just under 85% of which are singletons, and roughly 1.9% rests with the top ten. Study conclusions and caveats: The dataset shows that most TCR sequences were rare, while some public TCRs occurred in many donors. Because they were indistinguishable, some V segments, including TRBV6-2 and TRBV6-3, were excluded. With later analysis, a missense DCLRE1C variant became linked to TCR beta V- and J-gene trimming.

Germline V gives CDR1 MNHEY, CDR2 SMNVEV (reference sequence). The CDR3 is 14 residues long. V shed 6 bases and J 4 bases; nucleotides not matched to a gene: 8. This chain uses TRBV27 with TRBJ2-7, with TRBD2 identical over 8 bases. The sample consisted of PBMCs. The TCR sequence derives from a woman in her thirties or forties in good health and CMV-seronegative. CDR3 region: CASRGLASGYEQYF. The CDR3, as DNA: TGTGCCAGCAGAGGACTAGCTTCGGGATACGAGCAGTACTTC.